This T cell receptor (beta chain) is from a study of blood T cell repertoires in COVID-19. Study-wide background: The study drew acute and convalescent COVID-19 samples from the United States, Italy and Spain. PBMCs, B-cell-depleted T cells, or T cells were the source of the cDNA or gDNA that made up the material.

The ends were cut back, 6 bases at V and 4 bases at J, with 12 bases in the middle. The CDR3 is 13 amino acids. Germline CDR1 reads MNHEY; CDR2 reads SVGAGI. Original handling: How many nucleated cells were present was estimated from reference gene primer amplification. Profiling relied on immunoSEQ multiplex PCR, and the TCRdb table lists in-frame clones only, not all of them. V and J calls and clone size are those listed in that table; D and trimming were worked out from the DNA. Of about 82,000 clones listed, around 81% were seen once; the top ten hold 15% to 20%. Sequenced material: peripheral blood. This TCR was recovered from an older man with active or convalescent COVID-19. The chain combines TRBV6-5 with TRBJ2-5, with TRBD2 as a possible D gene (6 bases). The CDR3 nucleotides are TGTGCCAGCAGGTTGTCCGGGGGAGAGACCCAGTACTTC. This encodes CASRLSGGETQYF.